This TCR beta chain comes out of a study of blood T cell repertoires in COVID-19 (TCRdb year 2020). Looking at the study overall: Samples covering the acute and convalescent phases of COVID-19 were provided by collaborators in the United States, Italy and Spain. The prospective study material was composed of cDNA or gDNA derived from T cells, B-cell-depleted T cells, or PBMCs. Subjects who had been exposed to COVID-19, were actively infected with it, or had recovered from it provided the deeply sampled blood TCRbeta repertoires that made up the dataset. The repertoires were made available in a free public database intended to serve as a resource for research on the immune response to SARS-CoV-2. Samples came from the ongoing ImmuneRACE study (first 160 participants) plus 1,254 subjects from 6 global collaborators. A de-identified subject ID, COVID-19 status, age in years and sex were almost always included in the sample metadata. Where HLA class I and class II types were available, the types were taken from metadata supplied by the sample provider, not from assay-based typing. General study outcomes and caveats: Clinical and demographic metadata were provided uncurated, with the amount varying by source and participant.

TCRbeta CDR3 regions were amplified from genomic DNA by means of the immunoSEQ Assay, a bias-controlled multiplex PCR. Per the authors' processing: Within the assay, amplification of reference gene primers was used to estimate how many nucleated cells each sample contained. To quantify the absolute abundance of each unique TCRbeta CDR3 rearrangement, sequence reads were collapsed and filtered. For each sample, productive Simpson clonality was calculated by taking the square root of Simpson's diversity index across productive rearrangements. In its TCRdb copy, this immuneACCESS table keeps in-frame sequences only and misses some clones. Where compared with another copy, unresolved V genes explain less than half of these, and the others have no known cause. From that table come the V and J calls and clone size; the DNA was used to work out D and trimming. In this sample the table shows 220,000 or so clones, 70% to 90% of which occur a single time. Jointly, the top ten make up 2.5% to 3.5% of the sample.

Samples from volunteer blood donors who had recovered from COVID-19 were contributed by a second Seattle source. Each collaborating institution followed its own protocols to collect whole blood in K2EDTA tubes. For TCRbeta analysis, collaborator samples were shipped as frozen whole blood, as isolated PBMCs, or as DNA extracted from either sample type. Worth noting for this clone: What antigen it recognizes has not been identified. Base-call qualities are not available, and no considerably larger clone is one nucleotide away.

Trimmed from V: 5 bases; trimmed from J: 5 bases; junction bases lacking a gene match: 3. CDR1 SQVTM and CDR2 ANQGSEA are derived from the germline V gene. Including the terminal cysteine and phenylalanine, the CDR3 comprises 12 residues. Only CDR3 DNA remains: 36 bases, in frame from the first base. Sequences were obtained from peripheral blood. Recombination connected TRBV29-1 to TRBJ1-2, with 9 middle bases fitting TRBD1. The clonotype originates from a man in his fifties or sixties who had recovered from COVID-19. In nucleotides, the sequence is TGCAGCGTTCAGGACAGGGGATATGGCTACACCTTC. This codes for CSVQDRGYGYTF.